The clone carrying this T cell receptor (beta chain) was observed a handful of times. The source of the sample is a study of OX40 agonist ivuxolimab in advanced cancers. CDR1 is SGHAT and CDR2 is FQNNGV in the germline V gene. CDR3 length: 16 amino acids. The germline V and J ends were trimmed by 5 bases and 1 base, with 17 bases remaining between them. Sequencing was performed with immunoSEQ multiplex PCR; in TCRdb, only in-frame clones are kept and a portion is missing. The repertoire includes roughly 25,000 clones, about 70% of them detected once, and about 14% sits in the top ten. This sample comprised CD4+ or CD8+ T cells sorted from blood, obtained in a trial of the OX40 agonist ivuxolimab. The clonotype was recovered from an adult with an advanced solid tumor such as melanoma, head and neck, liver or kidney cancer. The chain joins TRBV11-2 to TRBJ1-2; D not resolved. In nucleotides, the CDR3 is TGTGCCAGCAGCGCGTTGACGGACGGACGTAACTATGGCTACACCTTC. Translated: CASSALTDGRNYGYTF.